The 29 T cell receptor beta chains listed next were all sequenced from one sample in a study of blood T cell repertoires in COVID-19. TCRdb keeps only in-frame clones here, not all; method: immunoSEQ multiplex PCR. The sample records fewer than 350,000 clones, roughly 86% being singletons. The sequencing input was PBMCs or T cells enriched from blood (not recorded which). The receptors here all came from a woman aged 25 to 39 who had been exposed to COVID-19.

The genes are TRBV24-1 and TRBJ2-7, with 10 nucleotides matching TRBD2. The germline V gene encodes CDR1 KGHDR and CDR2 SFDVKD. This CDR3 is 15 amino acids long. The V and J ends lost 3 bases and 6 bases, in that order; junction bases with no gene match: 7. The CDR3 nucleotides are TGTGCCACCAGTGATAGGGCTAGCGGGAGATCCGAGCAGTACTTC. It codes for CATSDRASGRSEQYF.

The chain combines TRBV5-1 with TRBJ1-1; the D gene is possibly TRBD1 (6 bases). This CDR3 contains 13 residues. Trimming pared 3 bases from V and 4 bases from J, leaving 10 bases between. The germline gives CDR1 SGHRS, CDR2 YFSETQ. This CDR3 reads CASSSGQTTEAFF. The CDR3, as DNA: TGCGCCAGCAGCTCAGGACAGACCACTGAAGCTTTCTTT.

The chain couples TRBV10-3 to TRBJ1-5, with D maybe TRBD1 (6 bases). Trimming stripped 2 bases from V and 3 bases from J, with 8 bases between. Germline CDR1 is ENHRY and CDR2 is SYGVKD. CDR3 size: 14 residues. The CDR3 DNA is TGTGCCATCAGTGAGGGACAGCACAATCAGCCCCAGCATTTT. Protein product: CAISEGQHNQPQHF.

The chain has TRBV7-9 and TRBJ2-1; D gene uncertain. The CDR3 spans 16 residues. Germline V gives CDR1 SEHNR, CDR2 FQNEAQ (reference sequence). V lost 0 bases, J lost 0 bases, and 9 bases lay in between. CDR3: CASSLAEYSSYNEQFF. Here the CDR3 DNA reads TGTGCCAGCAGCTTAGCGGAATACAGCTCCTACAATGAGCAGTTCTTC. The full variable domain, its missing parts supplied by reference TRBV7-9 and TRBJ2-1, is DTGVSQNPRHKITKRGQNVTFRCDPISEHNRLYWYRQTLGQGPEFLTYFQNEAQLEKSRLLSDRFSAERPKGSFSTLEIQRTEQGDSAMYLCASSLAEYSSYNEQFFGPGTRLTVL.

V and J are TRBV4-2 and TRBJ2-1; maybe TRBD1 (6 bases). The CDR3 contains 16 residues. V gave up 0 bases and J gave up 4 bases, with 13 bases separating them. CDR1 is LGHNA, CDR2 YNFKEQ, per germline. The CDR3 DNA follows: TGTGCCAGCAGCCAAGATGGAACAGGGCTATACAATGAGCAGTTCTTC. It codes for CASSQDGTGLYNEQFF.

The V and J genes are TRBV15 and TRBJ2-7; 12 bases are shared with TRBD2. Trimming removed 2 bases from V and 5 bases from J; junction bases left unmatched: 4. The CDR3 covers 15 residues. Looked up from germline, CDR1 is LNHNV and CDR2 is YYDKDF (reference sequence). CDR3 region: CATSRQRTSGDEQYF. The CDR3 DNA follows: TGTGCCACCAGCAGACAAAGGACTAGCGGGGACGAGCAGTACTTC.

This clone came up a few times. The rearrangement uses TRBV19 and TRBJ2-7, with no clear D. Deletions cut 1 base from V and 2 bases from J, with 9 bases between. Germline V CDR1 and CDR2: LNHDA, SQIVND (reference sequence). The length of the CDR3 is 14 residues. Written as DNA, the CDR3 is TGTGCCAGTAGTATAGTTGCAGGCACCTACGAGCAGTACTTC. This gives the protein CASSIVAGTYEQYF.

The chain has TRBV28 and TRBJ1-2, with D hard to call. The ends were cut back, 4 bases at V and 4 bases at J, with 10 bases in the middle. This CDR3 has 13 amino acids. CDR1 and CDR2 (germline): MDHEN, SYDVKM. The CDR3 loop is CASSSGDRYGYTF. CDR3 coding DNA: TGTGCCAGCAGTTCCGGAGACCGCTATGGCTACACCTTC.

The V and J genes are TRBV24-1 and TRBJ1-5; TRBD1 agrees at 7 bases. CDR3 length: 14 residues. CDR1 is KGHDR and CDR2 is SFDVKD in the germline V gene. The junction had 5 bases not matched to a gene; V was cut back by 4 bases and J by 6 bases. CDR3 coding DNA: TGTGCCACCAGTGAGAAGGGGGCCCGTCAGCCCCAGCATTTT. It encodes CATSEKGARQPQHF.

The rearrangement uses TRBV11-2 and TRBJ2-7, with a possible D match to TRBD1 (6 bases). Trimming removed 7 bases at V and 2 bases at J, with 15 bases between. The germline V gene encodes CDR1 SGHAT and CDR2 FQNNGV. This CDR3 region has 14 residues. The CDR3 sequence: CASTPVGATYEQYF. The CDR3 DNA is TGTGCCAGCACCCCGGTGGGGGCCACCTACGAGCAGTACTTC.

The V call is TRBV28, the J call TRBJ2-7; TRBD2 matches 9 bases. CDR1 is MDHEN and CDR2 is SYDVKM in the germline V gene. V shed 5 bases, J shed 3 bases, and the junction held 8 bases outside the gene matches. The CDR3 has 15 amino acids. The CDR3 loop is CASSHLVAGDYEQYF. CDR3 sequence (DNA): TGTGCCAGCAGTCACCTGGTAGCGGGAGACTACGAGCAGTACTTC.

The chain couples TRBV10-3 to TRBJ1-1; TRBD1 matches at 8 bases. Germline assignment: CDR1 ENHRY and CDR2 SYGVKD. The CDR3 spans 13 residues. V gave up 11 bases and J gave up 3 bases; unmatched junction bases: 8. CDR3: CAAGQGPDTEAFF. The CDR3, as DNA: TGTGCCGCAGGACAGGGACCGGACACTGAAGCTTTCTTT.

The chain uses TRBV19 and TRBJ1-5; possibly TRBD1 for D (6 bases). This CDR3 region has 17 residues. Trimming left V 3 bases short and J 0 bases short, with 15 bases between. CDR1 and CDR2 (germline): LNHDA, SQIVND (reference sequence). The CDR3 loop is CASSMSDRTDSNQPQHF. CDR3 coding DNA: TGTGCCAGTAGTATGTCGGACCGGACAGATAGCAATCAGCCCCAGCATTTT.

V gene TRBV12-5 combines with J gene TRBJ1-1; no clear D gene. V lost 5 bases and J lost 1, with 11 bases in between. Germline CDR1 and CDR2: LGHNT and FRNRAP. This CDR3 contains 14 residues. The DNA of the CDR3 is TGTGCTAGTGGTCGGAGGGCGAGGAACACTGAAGCTTTCTTT. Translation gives CASGRRARNTEAFF.

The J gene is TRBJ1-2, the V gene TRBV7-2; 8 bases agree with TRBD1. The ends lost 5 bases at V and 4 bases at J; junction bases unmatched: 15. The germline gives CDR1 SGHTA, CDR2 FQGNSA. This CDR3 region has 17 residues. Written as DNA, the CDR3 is TGTGCCAGCAGCCCAGGGGCAGGGGGCGCATCAGGCTATGGCTACACCTTC. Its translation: CASSPGAGGASGYGYTF. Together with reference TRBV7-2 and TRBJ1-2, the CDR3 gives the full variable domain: GAGVSQSPSNKVTEKGKDVELRCDPISGHTALYWYRQSLGQGLEFLIYFQGNSAPDKSGLPSDRFSAERTGGSVSTLTIQRTQQEDSAVYLCASSPGAGGASGYGYTFGSGTRLTVV.

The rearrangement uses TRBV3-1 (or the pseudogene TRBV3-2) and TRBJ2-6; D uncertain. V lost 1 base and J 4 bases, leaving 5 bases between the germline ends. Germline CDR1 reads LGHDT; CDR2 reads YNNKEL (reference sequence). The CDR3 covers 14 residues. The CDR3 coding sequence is TGTGCCAGCAGCCAAGTTTCAGGGGCCAACGTCCTGACTTTC. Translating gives CASSQVSGANVLTF.

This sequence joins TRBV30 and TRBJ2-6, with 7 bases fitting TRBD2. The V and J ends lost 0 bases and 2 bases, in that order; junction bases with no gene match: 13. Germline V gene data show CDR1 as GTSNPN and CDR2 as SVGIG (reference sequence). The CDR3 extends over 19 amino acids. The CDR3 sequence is CAWSVRIFGRSPGANVLTF. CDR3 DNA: TGTGCCTGGAGTGTACGGATTTTCGGGAGGTCCCCTGGGGCCAACGTCCTGACTTTC.

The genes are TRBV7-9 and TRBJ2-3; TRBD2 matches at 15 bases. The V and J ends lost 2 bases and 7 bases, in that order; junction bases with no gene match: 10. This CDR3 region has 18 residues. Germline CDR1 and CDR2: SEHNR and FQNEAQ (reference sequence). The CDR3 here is CASSLQAGLAGGRNTQYF. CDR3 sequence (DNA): TGTGCCAGCAGCTTACAGGCCGGACTAGCGGGGGGGCGAAATACGCAGTATTTT.

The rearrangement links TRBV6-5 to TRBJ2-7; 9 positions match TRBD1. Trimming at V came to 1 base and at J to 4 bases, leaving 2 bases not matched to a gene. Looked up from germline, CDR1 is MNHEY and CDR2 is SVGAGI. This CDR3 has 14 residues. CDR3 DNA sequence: TGTGCCAGCAGTTACTTGGGGACAGGGTACGAGCAGTACTTC. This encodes CASSYLGTGYEQYF.

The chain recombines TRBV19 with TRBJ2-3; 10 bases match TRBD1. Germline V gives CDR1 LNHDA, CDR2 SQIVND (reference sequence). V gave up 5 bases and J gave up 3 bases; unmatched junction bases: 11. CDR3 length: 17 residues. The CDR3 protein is CASSLGTGVGKTDTQYF. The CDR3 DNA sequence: TGTGCCAGTAGTTTGGGGACAGGGGTTGGGAAGACAGATACGCAGTATTTT.

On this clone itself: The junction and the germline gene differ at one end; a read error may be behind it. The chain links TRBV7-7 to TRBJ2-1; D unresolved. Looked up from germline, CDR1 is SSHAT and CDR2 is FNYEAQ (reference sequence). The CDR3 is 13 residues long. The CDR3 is CASSLLESGEQFF. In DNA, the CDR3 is TGTGCTAGCAGCTTATTAGAATCGGGTGAGCAGTTCTTC.

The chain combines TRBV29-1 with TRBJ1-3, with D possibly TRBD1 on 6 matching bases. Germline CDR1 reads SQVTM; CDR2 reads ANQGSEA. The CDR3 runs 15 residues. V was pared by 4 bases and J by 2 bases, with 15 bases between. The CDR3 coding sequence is TGCAGCGTTGGCGGGGGGCGCGGTACTGGAAACACCATATATTTT. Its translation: CSVGGGRGTGNTIYF. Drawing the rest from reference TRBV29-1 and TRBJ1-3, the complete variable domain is SAVISQKPSRDICQRGTSLTIQCQVDSQVTMMFWYRQQPGQSLTLIATANQGSEATYESGFVIDKFPISRPNLTFSTLTVSNMSPEDSSIYLCSVGGGRGTGNTIYFGEGSWLTVV.

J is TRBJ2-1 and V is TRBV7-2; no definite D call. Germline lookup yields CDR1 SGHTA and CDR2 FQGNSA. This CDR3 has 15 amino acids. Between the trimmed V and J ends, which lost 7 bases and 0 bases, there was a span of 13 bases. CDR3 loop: CASTLGWASYNEQFF. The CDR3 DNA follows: TGTGCCAGCACCCTCGGTTGGGCCTCCTACAATGAGCAGTTCTTC.

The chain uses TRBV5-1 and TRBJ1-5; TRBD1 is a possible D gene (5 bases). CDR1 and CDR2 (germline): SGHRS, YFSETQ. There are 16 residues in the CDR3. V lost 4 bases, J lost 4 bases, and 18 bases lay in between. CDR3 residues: CASSPGLLEGNQPQHF. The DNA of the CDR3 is TGCGCCAGCAGCCCGGGACTCCTGGAGGGGAATCAGCCCCAGCATTTT.

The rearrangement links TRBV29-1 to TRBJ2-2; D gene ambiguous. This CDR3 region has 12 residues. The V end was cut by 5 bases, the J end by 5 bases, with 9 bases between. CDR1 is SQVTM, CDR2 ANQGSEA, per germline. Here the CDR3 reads CSVLKQTGELFF. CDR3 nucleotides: TGCAGCGTTCTTAAACAAACCGGGGAGCTGTTTTTT.

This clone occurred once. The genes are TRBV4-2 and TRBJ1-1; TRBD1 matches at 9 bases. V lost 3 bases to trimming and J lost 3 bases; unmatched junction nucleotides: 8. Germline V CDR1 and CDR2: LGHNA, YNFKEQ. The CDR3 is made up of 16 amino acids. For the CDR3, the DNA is TGTGCCAGCAGCCATCCCCCGGGACAGGGAGACACTGAAGCTTTCTTT. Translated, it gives CASSHPPGQGDTEAFF.

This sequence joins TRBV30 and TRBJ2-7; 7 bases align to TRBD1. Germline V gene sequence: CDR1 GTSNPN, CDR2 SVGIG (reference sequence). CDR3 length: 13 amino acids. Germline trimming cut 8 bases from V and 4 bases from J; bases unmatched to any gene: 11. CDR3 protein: CAGTGTAAYEQYF. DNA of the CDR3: TGTGCCGGTACCGGGACAGCCGCTTACGAGCAGTACTTC.

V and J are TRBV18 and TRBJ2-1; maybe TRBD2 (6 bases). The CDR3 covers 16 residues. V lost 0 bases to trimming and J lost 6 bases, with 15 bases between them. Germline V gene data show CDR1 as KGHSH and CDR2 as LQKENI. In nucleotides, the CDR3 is TGTGCCAGCTCACCACCGGGACTGGTGGGCACCAATGAGCAGTTCTTC. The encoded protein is CASSPPGLVGTNEQFF.

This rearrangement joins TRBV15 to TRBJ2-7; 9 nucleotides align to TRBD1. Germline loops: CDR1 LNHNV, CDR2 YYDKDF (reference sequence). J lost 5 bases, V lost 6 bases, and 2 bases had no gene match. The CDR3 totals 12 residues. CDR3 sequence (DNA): TGTGCCACCAGTAGACAGGGGGACGAGCAGTACTTC. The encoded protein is CATSRQGDEQYF. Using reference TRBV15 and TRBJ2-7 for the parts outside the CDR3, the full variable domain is DAMVIQNPRYQVTQFGKPVTLSCSQTLNHNVMYWYQQKSSQAPKLLFHYYDKDFNNEADTPDNFQSRRPNTSFCFLDIRSPGLGDTAMYLCATSRQGDEQYFGPGTRLTVT.